This T cell receptor (beta chain) was sequenced for a study of glioma-infiltrating T cells after dendritic cell vaccination. On the study more broadly: Glioblastoma patients came from Phase I and II dendritic cell vaccination trials. Treatment, given 2003 to 2012, was autologous tumor lysate-pulsed dendritic cell vaccination.

Comment on this clone: Its specificity is unknown.

Data came from immunoSEQ multiplex PCR; TCRdb stores just in-frame clones and leaves some out. In the table there are approximately 62,000 clones, roughly nine tenths of which are singletons. Germline V gene lookup returns CDR1 SQVTM and CDR2 ANQGSEA. V was pared by 3 bases and J by 11 bases, with 6 bases of the junction left unmatched. There are 13 residues in the CDR3. Specified time point: after dendritic cell vaccination, including at tumor progression/relapse. General study findings and limits: The cohort had few patients with full blood and tumor sets. Estimated pretreatment TIL content predicted outcome after dendritic cell vaccination.

The TCR sequence derives from a human donor with glioblastoma. The chain has TRBV29-1 and TRBJ2-1, with 11 bases identical to TRBD2. Sequenced here: blood, sampled after dendritic cell vaccination. The chain's CDR3 is CSVDPGLAAKQFF. The CDR3 nucleotides are TGCAGCGTTGACCCGGGACTAGCGGCAAAGCAGTTCTTC.